This T cell receptor beta chain was retrieved from a study of T cell repertoires in cytomegalovirus infection. Overall study: CMV infection together with matching HLA type was indicated by public TCR beta signatures. Study results and caveats: Predominance within the ex vivo response was attributable to HLA-C-restricted CMV-specific TCR beta clonotypes.

This clonotype has ten or more counts. Its antigen is currently unknown. From the reads, TCRdb called clonotypes with MiXCR, one entry per CDR3 protein. The sample has 290,000 or so distinct CDR3 sequences; approximately 8.9% are singletons. CDR1 is LNHNV, CDR2 YYDKDF, per germline (reference sequence). V gave up 4 bases and J gave up 1 base, with 6 bases separating them. This CDR3 has 13 residues. The sequence derives from a human donor in good health (CMV status not recorded). Some clones in this sample may be carry-over from other donors' samples. The gene calls are TRBV15 and TRBJ2-3; D unclear. Sequencing was performed on PBMCs. As DNA, the CDR3 is TGTGCCACCAGCAACCCAGGCACAGATACGCAGTATTTT. Residues: CATSNPGTDTQYF.